The next 27 T cell receptor beta chains were all read from a single sample in a study of cytomegalovirus exposure and HLA in healthy donors. Researchers ran the PCR with 60 Vbeta and 13 Jbeta primers. The protocol was immunoSEQ multiplex PCR, while the TCRdb copy is restricted to in-frame clones and leaves out a portion. Its listing shows about 92,000 clones. Material: PBMCs. The receptors were sampled from a man over 45 in good health and CMV-seropositive.

The chain couples TRBV7-9 to TRBJ1-1; D might be TRBD1 (6 bases). This CDR3 region has 14 residues. Germline V gives CDR1 SEHNR, CDR2 FQNEAQ (reference sequence). Deletions cut 6 bases from V and 0 bases from J, with 11 bases between. The CDR3 protein is CASRTGTMNTEAFF. CDR3 DNA: TGTGCCAGCAGAACCGGGACAATGAACACTGAAGCTTTCTTT.

The chain recombines TRBV4-2 with TRBJ2-1; 11 bases are a match to TRBD2. The CDR3 is 17 residues long. Germline CDR1 LGHNA, CDR2 YNFKEQ. With V trimmed by 4 bases and J by 9 bases, 14 bases remained unmatched. This chain's CDR3 is CASSRLSLAGGPSEQFF. Here the CDR3 DNA reads TGTGCCAGCAGCCGACTCTCTTTAGCGGGAGGGCCTAGTGAGCAGTTCTTC.

The chain is built from TRBV19 and TRBJ2-1; 10 nucleotides line up with TRBD2. Germline-derived CDR1 and CDR2 are LNHDA and SQIVND (reference sequence). The CDR3 is made up of 15 amino acids. V shed 6 bases and J 1 base; nucleotides not matched to a gene: 3. Here the CDR3 reads CASSPSGGSYNEQFF. The CDR3 DNA reads TGTGCCAGTAGCCCTAGCGGGGGTTCCTACAATGAGCAGTTCTTC. Drawing the rest from reference TRBV19 and TRBJ2-1, the complete variable domain is DGGITQSPKYLFRKEGQNVTLSCEQNLNHDAMYWYRQDPGQGLRLIYYSQIVNDFQKGDIAEGYSVSREKKESFPLTVTSAQKNPTAFYLCASSPSGGSYNEQFFGPGTRLTVL.

The CDR3 sequence is CASSINSGNTIYF. For the CDR3, the DNA is TGTGCCAGCAGCATAAACTCTGGAAACACCATATATTTT. The chain uses TRBV5-5 and TRBJ1-3; D unresolved. Trimming shortened V by 4 bases and J by 0 bases, and 5 bases separated the two germline ends. Germline lookup yields CDR1 SGHKS and CDR2 YYEKEE (reference sequence). This CDR3 has 13 residues. The full variable domain, with the rest looked up from reference TRBV5-5 and TRBJ1-3, is DAGVTQSPTHLIKTRGQQVTLRCSPISGHKSVSWYQQVLGQGPQFIFQYYEKEERGRGNFPDRFSARQFPNYSSELNVNALLLGDSALYLCASSINSGNTIYFGEGSWLTVV.

This rearrangement joins TRBV5-1 to TRBJ1-5, with D maybe TRBD1 (6 bases). In germline, CDR1 is SGHRS, CDR2 YFSETQ. V dropped 4 bases and J dropped 7 bases, with 21 bases sitting between them. This CDR3 comprises 16 residues. CDR3 nucleotides: TGCGCCAGCAGCCTATCGGCCCGGGACATTCCCCAGCCCCAGCATTTT. Residues: CASSLSARDIPQPQHF.

The chain recombines TRBV7-2 with TRBJ2-2; D is unclear. CDR3 size: 14 residues. V lost 5 bases, J lost 6 bases, and 13 bases lay in between. Germline loops: CDR1 SGHTA, CDR2 FQGNSA. Here the CDR3 reads CASSPDARAGELFF. In DNA, the CDR3 is TGTGCCAGCAGCCCTGATGCCCGGGCCGGGGAGCTGTTTTTT.

The chain carries TRBV27 and TRBJ2-5, with 10 bases that match TRBD1. CDR3 size: 15 residues. The germline V gene has CDR1 MNHEY and CDR2 SMNVEV (reference sequence). After removal of 5 bases from V and 5 bases from J, the junction contained 8 bases not matched to a gene. CDR3 in DNA: TGTGCCAGCAGTCCGACAGGGGGCTCAGGGGAGACCCAGTACTTC. Its translation: CASSPTGGSGETQYF.

The chain is built from TRBV27 and TRBJ2-1, with D perhaps TRBD2 (5 bases). The V gene lost 4 bases and the J gene lost 5 bases, with 12 bases spanning the gap. CDR3 size: 14 residues. The V gene's germline CDR1 is MNHEY and CDR2 SMNVEV (reference sequence). CDR3 DNA sequence: TGTGCCAGCAGTTACCAGCGGTCCGACAATGAGCAGTTCTTC. This encodes CASSYQRSDNEQFF.

The V gene is TRBV5-6, the J gene TRBJ1-1, with no clear D. Trimming pared 0 bases from V and 0 bases from J, leaving 6 bases between. Germline values: CDR1 SGHDT, CDR2 YYEEEE. CDR3 size: 14 residues. DNA for the CDR3: TGTGCCAGCAGCTTGGTGACACTGAACACTGAAGCTTTCTTT. Amino acid sequence: CASSLVTLNTEAFF.

The chain joins TRBV11-3 to TRBJ2-7; possibly TRBD1 for D (5 bases). V lost 2 bases and J lost 2, with 13 bases in between. In germline, CDR1 is SGHNT, CDR2 YENEEA. The CDR3 extends over 15 amino acids. The CDR3 region has the DNA TGTGCCAGCAGCTTAAGGGGAACGAAAACCTACGAGCAGTACGTC. Its protein product is CASSLRGTKTYEQYV.

The rearrangement joins TRBV2 to TRBJ2-7; a possible D gene is TRBD1 (5 bases). V lost 5 bases, J lost 3 bases, and 29 bases lay in between. The CDR3 covers 19 residues. Germline values: CDR1 SNHLY, CDR2 FYNNEI. CDR3 DNA sequence: TGTGCCAGCAGTCCGGACATGGGAATTTCAATTTCGGTGAACTACGAGCAGTACTTC. Encoded protein: CASSPDMGISISVNYEQYF. Combining the CDR3 with reference TRBV2 and TRBJ2-7 gives the whole variable domain EPEVTQTPSHQVTQMGQEVILRCVPISNHLYFYWYRQILGQKVEFLVSFYNNEISEKSEIFDDQFSVERPDGSNFTLKIRSTKLEDSAMYFCASSPDMGISISVNYEQYFGPGTRLTVT.

The rearrangement links TRBV7-9 to TRBJ1-2, with D possibly TRBD1 on 6 matching bases. Trimming shortened V by 6 bases and J by 1 base, and 9 bases separated the two germline ends. Germline assignment: CDR1 SEHNR and CDR2 FQNEAQ (reference sequence). The CDR3 consists of 13 residues. The DNA for the CDR3 is TGTGCCAGCAGTGCGGACAGTAACTATGGCTACACCTTC. Its protein is CASSADSNYGYTF.

The rearrangement joins TRBV13 to TRBJ1-1; D is perhaps TRBD1 (5 bases). Trimming shortened V by 3 bases and J by 4 bases, and 12 bases separated the two germline ends. CDR3 size: 14 residues. The germline V gene has CDR1 PRHDT and CDR2 FYEKMQ (reference sequence). Here the CDR3 DNA reads TGTGCCAGCAGCTTCTGGACATTGGGCACTGAAGCTTTCTTT. This translates into CASSFWTLGTEAFF. Full variable domain (missing parts from reference TRBV13 and TRBJ1-1): AAGVIQSPRHLIKEKRETATLKCYPIPRHDTVYWYQQGPGQDPQFLISFYEKMQSDKGSIPDRFSAQQFSDYHSELNMSSLELGDSALYFCASSFWTLGTEAFFGQGTRLTVV.

The chain joins TRBV2 to TRBJ2-5; possibly TRBD1 for D (5 bases). Germline CDR1 SNHLY, CDR2 FYNNEI. The CDR3 is 14 residues long. V dropped 5 bases and J dropped 5 bases, with 15 bases sitting between them. The CDR3 loop is CASSTTGYLETQYF. The CDR3 DNA reads as TGTGCCAGCAGTACCACAGGCTACTTGGAGACCCAGTACTTC.

The chain combines TRBV5-1 with TRBJ2-3, with TRBD2 as a possible D gene (5 bases). There are 15 residues in the CDR3. Between the trimmed V and J ends, which lost 3 bases and 2 bases, there was a span of 13 bases. Per germline, CDR1 SGHRS and CDR2 YFSETQ. This CDR3 reads CASSSIASPTDTQYF. The CDR3 bases are TGCGCCAGCAGCTCGATAGCGTCGCCCACAGATACGCAGTATTTT.

V usage is TRBV4-1 and J usage is TRBJ2-7; D not resolved. This CDR3 contains 15 residues. V was pared by 5 bases and J by 3 bases, with 17 bases between. Germline CDR1 and CDR2: MGHRA and YSYEKL. CDR3 sequence reads: CASSWLVTVYYEQYF. CDR3 DNA sequence: TGCGCCAGCAGCTGGTTGGTCACCGTCTACTACGAGCAGTACTTC.

The chain recombines TRBV11-2 with TRBJ2-7; 7 bases match TRBD1. Germline V gene data show CDR1 as SGHAT and CDR2 as FQNNGV. The V and J ends lost 3 bases and 4 bases, in that order; junction bases with no gene match: 6. The CDR3 covers 14 residues. CDR3 in amino acids: CASSLWTGTYEQYV. The CDR3, as DNA: TGTGCCAGCAGCTTGTGGACAGGAACATACGAGCAGTACGTC.

Note on this clone: One junction end disagrees with the germline gene, perhaps due to a read error. This chain uses TRBV30 with TRBJ2-1; D unresolved. The CDR3 runs to 15 residues. Germline-derived CDR1 and CDR2 are GTSNPN and SVGIG (reference sequence). CDR3 sequence (DNA): TGTGCCTGGATATCGGGTTCGAGCTCCGACAATGAGCAGTTCTTC. This codes for CAWISGSSSDNEQFF.

The chain joins TRBV18 to TRBJ1-3; 11 bases map to TRBD1. The junction had 3 bases not matched to a gene; V was cut back by 4 bases and J by 4 bases. In germline, CDR1 is KGHSH, CDR2 LQKENI. The CDR3 totals 15 residues. The CDR3 reads CASSLGTGGGNTIYF. In DNA form, the CDR3 reads TGTGCCAGCTCACTCGGGACAGGGGGAGGAAACACCATATATTTT.

The V gene is TRBV7-2, the J gene TRBJ2-7; D is possibly TRBD1 (6 bases). The CDR3 is 12 amino acids. The V gene's germline CDR1 is SGHTA and CDR2 FQGNSA. CDR3 residues: CASSFFMGTQNV. In DNA, the CDR3 is TGTGCCAGCAGCTTCTTTATGGGGACACAAAACGTC.

The chain joins TRBV18 to TRBJ1-1; a possible D gene is TRBD1 (5 bases). Germline CDR1 KGHSH, CDR2 LQKENI. The CDR3 loop spans 13 amino acids. Trimming removed 5 bases at V and 8 bases at J, with 15 bases between. DNA for the CDR3: TGTGCCAGCTCAGCCGAGGGGAGGAGGGAAGCTTTCTTT. This codes for CASSAEGRREAFF.

V usage is TRBV21-1 and J usage is TRBJ2-2; TRBD2, as called in the table, went unchecked against the DNA. TRBV21-1 is classified as a pseudogene. The CDR3 spans 16 residues. The CDR3 DNA is TGTGCCAGCAGTAATAGGGAGGACGGCAACACCGGGGAGCTGTTTTTT. Residues: CASSNREDGNTGELFF.

The V call is TRBV5-4, the J call TRBJ2-1; tentative D call: TRBD2 (6 bases). The CDR3 runs 15 residues. Looked up from germline, CDR1 is SGHNT and CDR2 is YYREEE (reference sequence). With 4 bases removed from V and 2 bases from J, the gap between germline ends came to 13 bases. In DNA, the CDR3 is TGTGCCAGCAGCCCCCGGGCTAGCGCCTACAATGAGCAGTTCTTC. Translating gives CASSPRASAYNEQFF.

V and J are TRBV29-1 and TRBJ2-5; the match to TRBD1 covers 8 bases. After removal of 6 bases from V and 10 bases from J, the junction contained 16 bases not matched to a gene. This CDR3 has 14 amino acids. Germline V lookup: CDR1 SQVTM, CDR2 ANQGSEA. The CDR3 nucleotides read TGCAGCGTAGATCGTGACAGGGGAACGTTGGGCCAGTACTTC. Protein product: CSVDRDRGTLGQYF.

This clone ranks as medium-sized in terms of frequency. The V gene is TRBV14, the J gene TRBJ2-1; TRBD2 agrees at 10 bases. The CDR3 runs to 14 residues. Per the germline V gene, CDR1 is SGHDN and CDR2 is FVKESK. With V trimmed by 8 bases and J by 8 bases, 9 bases remained unmatched. The CDR3 nucleotides are TGTGCCAGCCGTTCTAGCGGGAGAAAGGATGAGCAGTTCTTC. Translation: CASRSSGRKDEQFF.

The J gene is TRBJ2-7, the V gene TRBV10-3; 7 bases are a match to TRBD2. V dropped 8 bases and J dropped 4; count of bases not matched to a gene: 8. This CDR3 is built from 13 residues. Germline-derived CDR1 and CDR2 are ENHRY and SYGVKD. The CDR3, as DNA: TGTGCCATCGGGGCCATCGGGGGGTACGAGCAGTACTTC. It codes for CAIGAIGGYEQYF.

V is TRBV6-5 and J is TRBJ2-1; D may be TRBD2 (5 bases). Per germline, CDR1 MNHEY and CDR2 SVGAGI. The CDR3 extends over 15 amino acids. V lost 5 bases and J 6 bases, leaving 17 bases between the germline ends. CDR3 protein: CASSQRASGANEQFF. CDR3 nucleotides: TGTGCCAGCAGTCAAAGGGCCAGCGGTGCCAATGAGCAGTTCTTC.